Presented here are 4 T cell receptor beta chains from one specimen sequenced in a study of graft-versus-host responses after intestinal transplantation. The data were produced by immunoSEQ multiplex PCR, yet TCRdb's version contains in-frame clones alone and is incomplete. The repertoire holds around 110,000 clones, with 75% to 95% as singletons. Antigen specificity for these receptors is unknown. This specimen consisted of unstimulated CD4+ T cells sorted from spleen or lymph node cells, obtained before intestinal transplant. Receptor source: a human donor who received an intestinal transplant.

The CDR3 coding sequence is TGTGCCAGCGGAACCGGGACAGGGGCGATCAATGAGCAGTTCTTC. It yields the protein CASGTGTGAINEQFF. The rearrangement links TRBV6-5 to TRBJ2-1; 10 bases are a match to TRBD1. Per germline, CDR1 MNHEY and CDR2 SVGAGI. J was trimmed by 6 bases and V by 8 bases; bases with no gene match: 10. The CDR3 is 15 residues long.

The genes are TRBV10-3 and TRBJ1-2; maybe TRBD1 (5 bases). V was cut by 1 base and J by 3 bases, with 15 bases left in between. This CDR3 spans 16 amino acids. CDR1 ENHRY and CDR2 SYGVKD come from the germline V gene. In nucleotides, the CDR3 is TGTGCCATCAGTGAGTGGGGCAGACCTAGGGACTATGGCTACACCTTC. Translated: CAISEWGRPRDYGYTF.

The CDR3 is CASSLVGQGFNYGYTF. DNA of the CDR3: TGTGCCAGCAGCTTAGTGGGCCAGGGCTTTAACTATGGCTACACCTTC. This chain joins TRBV11-2 and TRBJ1-2; D might be TRBD1 (5 bases). V was pared by 1 base and J by 1 base, with 13 bases between. Germline assignment: CDR1 SGHAT and CDR2 FQNNGV. The CDR3 runs to 16 residues.

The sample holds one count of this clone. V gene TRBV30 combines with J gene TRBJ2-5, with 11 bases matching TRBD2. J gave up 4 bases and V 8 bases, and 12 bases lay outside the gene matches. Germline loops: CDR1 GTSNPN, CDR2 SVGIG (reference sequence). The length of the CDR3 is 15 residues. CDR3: CAGYSGRAGRETQYF. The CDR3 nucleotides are TGTGCCGGTTATAGCGGGAGGGCCGGGCGAGAGACCCAGTACTTC.